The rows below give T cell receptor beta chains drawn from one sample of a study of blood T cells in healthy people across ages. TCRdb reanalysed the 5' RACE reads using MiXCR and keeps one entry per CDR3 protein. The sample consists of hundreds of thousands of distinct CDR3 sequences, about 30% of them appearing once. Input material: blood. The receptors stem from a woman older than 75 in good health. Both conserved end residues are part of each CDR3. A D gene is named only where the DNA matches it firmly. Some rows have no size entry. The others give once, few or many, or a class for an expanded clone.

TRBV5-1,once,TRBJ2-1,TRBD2,TGCGCCAGCAGCAATCCCCCACTAGCGGGAGGGAACTACAATGAGCAGTTCTTC,CASSNPPLAGGNYNEQFF
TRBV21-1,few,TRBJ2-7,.,TGTGCCAGCAGCAAAGAGTATCGTAGGACAGGGGGCGACGAGCAGTACTTC,CASSKEYRRTGGDEQYF
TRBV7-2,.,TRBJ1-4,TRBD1,TGTGCCAGCAGTTCGACAGGGGCGTCTAATGAAAAACTGTTTTTT,CASSSTGASNEKLFF
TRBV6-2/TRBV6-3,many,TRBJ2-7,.,TGTGCCAGCAGTGGATGGGGGCCGATGGACACCTACGAGCAGTACTTC,CASSGWGPMDTYEQYF
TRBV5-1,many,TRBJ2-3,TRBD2,TGCGCCAGCAGCTTGACTAGCGGGGGTGAGAGCACAGATACGCAGTATTTT,CASSLTSGGESTDTQYF
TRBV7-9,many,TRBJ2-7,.,TGTGCCAGCAGCCCAAGAAGGGGGGACTACGAGCAGTACTTC,CASSPRRGDYEQYF
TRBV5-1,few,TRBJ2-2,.,TGCGCCAGCAGCTTGGCTCGTGGGGGGGCCACCGGGGAGCTGTTTTTT,CASSLARGGATGELFF
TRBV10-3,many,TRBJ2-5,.,TGTGCCATCTCGAGGGGGACACGTCAAGAGACCCAGTACTTC,CAISRGTRQETQYF
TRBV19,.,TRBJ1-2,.,TGTGCCAGGAGTATTGGACAGCGCTATGGCTACACCTTC,CARSIGQRYGYTF
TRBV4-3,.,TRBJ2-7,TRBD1,TGCACCAGCAGCCCCCGGACAGGGGGGGTCTACGAGCAGTACTTC,CTSSPRTGGVYEQYF
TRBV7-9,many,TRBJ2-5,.,TGTGCCAGCAGCCTAAACGGAGCCCAAGAGACCCAGTACTTC,CASSLNGAQETQYF
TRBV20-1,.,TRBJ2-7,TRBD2,TGCAGTGCTAGCTCGCGGGAGGAGCAGTACTTC,CSASSREEQYF
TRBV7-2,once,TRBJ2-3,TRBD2,TGTGCCAGCAAACGAAGCGGGGGCTTGCAAGATACGCAGTATTTT,CASKRSGGLQDTQYF
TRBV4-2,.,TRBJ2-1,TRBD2,TGTGCCAGCAGCCCCAGACGGACTAGCGGGGGGGCAGGACGGAGCTCCTACAATGAGCAGTTCTTC,CASSPRRTSGGAGRSSYNEQFF
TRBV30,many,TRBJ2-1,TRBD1,TGTGCCTGGAGTCGTCCCGGGACAGGGAAGGATGAGCAGTTCTTC,CAWSRPGTGKDEQFF
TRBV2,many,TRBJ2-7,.,TGTGCCAGCAGTATAGGACAGCTTCAGGGCTACAAGCAGTACTTC,CASSIGQLQGYKQYF
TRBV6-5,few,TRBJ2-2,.,TGTGCCAGCAGTTACAGGGGGGTGGGGCACCTGAACACCGGGGAGCTGTTTTTT,CASSYRGVGHLNTGELFF
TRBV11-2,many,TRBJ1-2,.,TGTGCCAGCAGCTTACTCCTGGGTGGCAGCCGGGGCTACACCTTC,CASSLLLGGSRGYTF
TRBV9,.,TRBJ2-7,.,TGTGCCAGCAGCGTAGATTTAACCTCCGGTGACGGTGAGCAGTACTTC,CASSVDLTSGDGEQYF
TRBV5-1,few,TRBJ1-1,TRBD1,TGCGCCAGCAGCTTGGACAGGGGTTTGAACACTGAAGCTTTCTTT,CASSLDRGLNTEAFF
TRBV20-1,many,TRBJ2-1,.,TGCAGTGCTCGGGACTCCAGCTCCTACAATGAGCAGTTCTTC,CSARDSSSYNEQFF
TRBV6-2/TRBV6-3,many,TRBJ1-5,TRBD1,TGTGCCAGCAGAACCGGGACAGGACGTTATAGCAATCAGCCCCAGCATTTT,CASRTGTGRYSNQPQHF
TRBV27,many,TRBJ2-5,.,TGTGCCAGCAGTTTCCTCTCGGGGATGACCAAAGAGACCCAGTACTTC,CASSFLSGMTKETQYF